This note documents a single T cell receptor beta chain sequence. The target antigen is unknown. This entry comes from a study of T-cell memory formation after mild COVID-19. Study-wide findings and caveats: Among CD4+ contracting clones, most were CM and EM, and CD8+ ones EMRA.

One entry per CDR3 protein, called by TCRdb with MiXCR from the 5' RACE reads. Among around 450,000 distinct CDR3 sequences listed, 20% to 25% were seen once. The CDR3 has 16 residues. Germline V CDR1 and CDR2: DFQATT, SNEGSKA (reference sequence). V gave up 3 bases and J gave up 5 bases; unmatched junction bases: 9. This chain joins TRBV20-1 and TRBJ1-6; 8 bases align to TRBD1. The sequence derives from an adult woman who had mild COVID-19 (a few samples of this study predate the infection). Cell type and time point are not known. The sequenced sample was PBMCs or a T cell subset sorted from them (not recorded which). CDR3 protein: CSASVSTGVDNSPLHF. In DNA, the CDR3 is TGCAGTGCTAGCGTTTCGACAGGGGTCGATAATTCACCCCTCCACTTT.